What follows describes a single TCR beta chain. Its antigen remains undetermined. Nothing much larger sits one base from this clone, and base qualities are not available. V loses 7 bases at its end and J loses 5 bases; junction bases beyond the gene matches: 12. From cysteine to phenylalanine, the CDR3 is 16 amino acids long. Only the CDR3 region is kept as DNA, spanning 48 bases read in frame from base 1. CDR1 is given as LNHDA and CDR2 as SQIVND, both from the germline V gene (reference sequence). The data originate from a study of T cell responses to AZD1222 COVID-19 vaccine (dated by TCRdb to about 2021). Broadly, across the study: Because spike-specific TCR depth and breadth did not differ between the two schedules, AZD1222 recipients who got a second dose at roughly 4 weeks were pooled with those who got a second dose at roughly 12 weeks. Enrollment into the trials was organized by age into subgroups of 18-55, 56-69 and 70-plus years, and those subgroups contained approximately 160, 26 and 62 TCR-sequenced participants, respectively. TCR sequencing was performed for roughly 250 trial participants, of whom 200 to 210 were given two doses of AZD1222 and some 26 were given two doses of MenACWY control vaccine.

The CDR3 regions of human TCRbeta chains were analyzed by immunosequencing. The published analysis was carried out like this. Repertoire TCRs were checked for matches against a reference library of SARS-CoV-2-specific TCRs that had been generated using the MIRA antigen-specificity platform. Breadth meant the fraction of unique TCRs that were SARS-CoV-2-associated, whereas depth meant the fraction of total T cells that were SARS-CoV-2-associated. Using the MIRA data, every spike-specific TCR was mapped to the spike region that the TCR reacted to and assigned to either a CD4 or a CD8 class. Log10-transformed breadth and depth values were compared by one-way ANOVA with Sidak's multiple comparisons tests. In TCRdb, the immuneACCESS table is reduced to in-frame sequences with V and J assigned. These tables do not hold every clone; where another copy was compared, an unresolved V gene accounts for under half, and the others remain unexplained. V and J calls and clone size come straight from that table; D and trimming were deduced from the DNA. The sample table lists over 90,000 clones, 90% to 95% of them with a count of one. 45% of the sample goes to the ten largest clones.

The paper as a whole reports these results and caveats: In the small 56-69-year group, the increase in depth fell short of significance, most likely because of low power. After two AZD1222 doses, both the breadth and the depth of spike-specific TCRs were significantly higher than at day 0 and than in MenACWY recipients. The whole spike protein was spanned by vaccine-associated CD4 TCRs, and dominant responses were seen in regions 160-218 and 743-854. Only a handful of AZD1222 recipients were SARS-CoV-2 seropositive at baseline, limiting conclusions about previously exposed vaccinees. No day 14 peak-response samples were available, so repertoires were characterized only after the peak T cell response. Reportedly, close to half of the unique spike-specific TCRs recognized epitopes lying outside the regions that are mutated in the B.1.351 and B.1.1.7 variants. Participants were mostly white British, with more females than males. The authors suggested clonal diversity may have been underestimated.

The sample's time point label is to be understood as: baseline before first vaccination. Samples from vaccinated people were obtained from the UK trials COV001 and COV002, which included a single-blind randomized controlled phase 2/3 trial of AZD1222 (ChAdOx1 nCoV-19) in healthy adults. Trial participant PBMC samples were collected at day 0 and day 28 after the second dose for TCRbeta chain sequencing. The rearranged segments are TRBV19 and TRBJ2-3; 10 middle bases align to TRBD2. Sequenced material: peripheral blood, taken on day 0 of AZD1222 vaccination. This sequence was found in an adult in good health. The DNA sequence reads TGTGCCAGTACCATGGCGGCTAGCGGGAGTATAGATACGCAGTATTTT. This codes for CASTMAASGSIDTQYF.